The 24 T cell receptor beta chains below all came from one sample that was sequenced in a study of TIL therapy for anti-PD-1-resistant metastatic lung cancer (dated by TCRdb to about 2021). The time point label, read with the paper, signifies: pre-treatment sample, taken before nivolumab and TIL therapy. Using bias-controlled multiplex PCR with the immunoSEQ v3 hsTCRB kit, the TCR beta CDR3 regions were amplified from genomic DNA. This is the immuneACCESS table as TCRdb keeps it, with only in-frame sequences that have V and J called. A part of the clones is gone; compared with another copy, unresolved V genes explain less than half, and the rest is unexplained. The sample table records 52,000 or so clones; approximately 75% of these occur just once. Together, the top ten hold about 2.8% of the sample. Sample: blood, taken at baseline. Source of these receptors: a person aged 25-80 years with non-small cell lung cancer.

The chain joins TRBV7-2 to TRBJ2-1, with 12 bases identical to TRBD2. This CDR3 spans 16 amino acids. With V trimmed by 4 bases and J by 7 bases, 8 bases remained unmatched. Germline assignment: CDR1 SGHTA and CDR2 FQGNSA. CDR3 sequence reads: CASSSLLAGGTNEQFF. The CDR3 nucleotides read TGTGCCAGCAGCTCGCTACTAGCGGGGGGAACTAATGAGCAGTTCTTC.

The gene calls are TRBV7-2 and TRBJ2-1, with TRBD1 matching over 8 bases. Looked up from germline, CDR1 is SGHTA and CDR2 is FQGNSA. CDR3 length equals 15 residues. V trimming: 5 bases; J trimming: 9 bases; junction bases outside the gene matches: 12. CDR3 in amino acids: CASSLGQGHPSEQFF. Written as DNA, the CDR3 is TGTGCCAGCAGCCTTGGACAGGGACACCCCAGTGAGCAGTTCTTC.

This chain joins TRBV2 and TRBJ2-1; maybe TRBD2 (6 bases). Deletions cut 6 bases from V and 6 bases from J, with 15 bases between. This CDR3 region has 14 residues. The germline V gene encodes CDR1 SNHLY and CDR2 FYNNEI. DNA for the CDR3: TGTGCCAGCAGGAGCGGGTCCAATCCCAATGAGCAGTTCTTC. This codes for CASRSGSNPNEQFF. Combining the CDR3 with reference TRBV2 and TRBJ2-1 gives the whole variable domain EPEVTQTPSHQVTQMGQEVILRCVPISNHLYFYWYRQILGQKVEFLVSFYNNEISEKSEIFDDQFSVERPDGSNFTLKIRSTKLEDSAMYFCASRSGSNPNEQFFGPGTRLTVL.

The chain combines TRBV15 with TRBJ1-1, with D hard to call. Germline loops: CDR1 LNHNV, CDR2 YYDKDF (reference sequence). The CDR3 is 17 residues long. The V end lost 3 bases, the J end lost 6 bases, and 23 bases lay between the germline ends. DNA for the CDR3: TGTGCCACCAGCAGGGATTGGCGGGCACTTCCGTTCTCTGAAGCTTTCTTT. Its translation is CATSRDWRALPFSEAFF.

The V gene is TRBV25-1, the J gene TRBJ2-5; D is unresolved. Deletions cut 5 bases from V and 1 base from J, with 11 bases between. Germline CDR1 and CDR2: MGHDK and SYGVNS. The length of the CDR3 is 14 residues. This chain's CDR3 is CASSPPGLQETQYF. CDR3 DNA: TGTGCCAGCAGTCCCCCAGGCCTCCAAGAGACCCAGTACTTC.

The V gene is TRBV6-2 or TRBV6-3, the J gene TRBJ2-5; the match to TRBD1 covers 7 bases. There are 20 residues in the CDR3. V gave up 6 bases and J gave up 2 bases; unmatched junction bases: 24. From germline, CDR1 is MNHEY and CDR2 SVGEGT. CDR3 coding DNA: TGTGCCAGCAGCCCGGTGACAGGGAAATCCTCTAGAATTGGACAAGAGACCCAGTACTTC. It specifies CASSPVTGKSSRIGQETQYF.

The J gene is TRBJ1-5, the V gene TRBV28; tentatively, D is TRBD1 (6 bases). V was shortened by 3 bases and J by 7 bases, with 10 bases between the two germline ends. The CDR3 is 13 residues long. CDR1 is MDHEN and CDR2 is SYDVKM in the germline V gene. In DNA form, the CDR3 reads TGTGCCAGCAGTTTCGGGGGGGCCCAGCCCCAGCATTTT. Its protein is CASSFGGAQPQHF.

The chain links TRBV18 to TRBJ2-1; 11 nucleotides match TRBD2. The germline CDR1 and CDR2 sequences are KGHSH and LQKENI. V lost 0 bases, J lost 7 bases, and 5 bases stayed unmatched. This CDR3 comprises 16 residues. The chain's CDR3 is CASSPPGLAGGNEQFF. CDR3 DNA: TGTGCCAGCTCACCACCGGGGCTAGCGGGAGGAAATGAGCAGTTCTTC.

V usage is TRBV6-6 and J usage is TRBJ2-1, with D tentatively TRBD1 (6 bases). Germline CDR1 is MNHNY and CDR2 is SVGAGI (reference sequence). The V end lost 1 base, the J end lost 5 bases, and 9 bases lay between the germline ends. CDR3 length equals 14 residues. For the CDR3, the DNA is TGTGCCAGCAGTTACTGGACAGTAGACAATGAGCAGTTCTTC. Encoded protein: CASSYWTVDNEQFF.

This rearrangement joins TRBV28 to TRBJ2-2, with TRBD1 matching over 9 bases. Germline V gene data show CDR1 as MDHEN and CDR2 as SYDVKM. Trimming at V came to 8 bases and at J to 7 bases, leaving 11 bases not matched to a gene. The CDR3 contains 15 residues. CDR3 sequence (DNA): TGTGCCAGCGGTACGCGGGACAGGGTCATCGGGGAGCTGTTTTTT. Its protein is CASGTRDRVIGELFF.

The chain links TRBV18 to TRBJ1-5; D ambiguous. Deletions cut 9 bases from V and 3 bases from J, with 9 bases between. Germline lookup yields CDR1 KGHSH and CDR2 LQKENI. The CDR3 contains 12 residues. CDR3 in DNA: TGTGCCAGTAAGGGTCCCAATCAGCCCCAGCATTTT. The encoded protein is CASKGPNQPQHF.

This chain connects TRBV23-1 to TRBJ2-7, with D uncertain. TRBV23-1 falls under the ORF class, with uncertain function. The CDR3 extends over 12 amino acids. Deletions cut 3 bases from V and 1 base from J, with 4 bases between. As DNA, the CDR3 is TGCGCCAGCAGTCATGATTCCTACGAGCAGTACTTC. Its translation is CASSHDSYEQYF.

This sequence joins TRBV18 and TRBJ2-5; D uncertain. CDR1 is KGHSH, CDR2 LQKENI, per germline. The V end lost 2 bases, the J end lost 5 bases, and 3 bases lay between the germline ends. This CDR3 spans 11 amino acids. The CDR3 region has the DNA TGTGCCAGCTCACCATCGGAGACCCAGTACTTC. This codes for CASSPSETQYF.

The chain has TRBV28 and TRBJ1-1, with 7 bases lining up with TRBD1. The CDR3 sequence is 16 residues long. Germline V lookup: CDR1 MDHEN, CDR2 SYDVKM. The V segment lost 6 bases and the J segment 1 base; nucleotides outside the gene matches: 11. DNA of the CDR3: TGTGCCAGCAGCATACAGGGGAGAGGAGGGAACACTGAAGCTTTCTTT. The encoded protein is CASSIQGRGGNTEAFF.

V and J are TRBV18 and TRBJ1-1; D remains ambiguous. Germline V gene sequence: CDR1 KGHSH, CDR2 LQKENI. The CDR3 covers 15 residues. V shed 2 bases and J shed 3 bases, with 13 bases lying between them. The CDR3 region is CASSPGSGIYTEAFF. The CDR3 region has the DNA TGTGCCAGCTCACCAGGTTCGGGGATTTACACTGAAGCTTTCTTT. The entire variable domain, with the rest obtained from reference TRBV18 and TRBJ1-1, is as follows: NAGVMQNPRHLVRRRGQEARLRCSPMKGHSHVYWYRQLPEEGLKFMVYLQKENIIDESGMPKERFSAEFPKEGPSILRIQQVVRGDSAAYFCASSPGSGIYTEAFFGQGTRLTVV.

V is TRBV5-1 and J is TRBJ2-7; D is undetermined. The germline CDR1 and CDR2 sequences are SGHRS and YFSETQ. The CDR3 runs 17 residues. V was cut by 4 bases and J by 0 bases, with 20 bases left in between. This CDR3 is CASSQATPDLSSYEQYF. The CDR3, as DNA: TGCGCCAGCAGCCAAGCTACCCCGGACCTCAGCTCCTACGAGCAGTACTTC.

The CDR3: CASSRFGQVNYGYTF. Written as DNA, the CDR3 is TGTGCCAGCAGCCGTTTTGGACAGGTTAACTATGGCTACACCTTC. The rearrangement joins TRBV6-5 to TRBJ1-2, with 7 nucleotides matching TRBD1. Trimming at V came to 6 bases and at J to 1 base, leaving 8 bases not matched to a gene. The length of the CDR3 is 15 residues. Per germline, CDR1 MNHEY and CDR2 SVGAGI.

The CDR3 nucleotides are TGTGCCAGCAGCGGACAAGAGACCCAGTACTTC. It encodes CASSGQETQYF. V and J are TRBV7-2 and TRBJ2-5; no firm D call. Germline CDR1 and CDR2: SGHTA and FQGNSA. The CDR3 loop spans 11 amino acids. V gave up 5 bases and J gave up 2 bases, with 3 bases separating them.

This CDR3 reads CASSLLAGGPDFMDEQFF. The CDR3 region has the DNA TGTGCCAGCAGCTTGCTAGCGGGGGGGCCAGATTTTATGGATGAGCAGTTCTTC. The chain has TRBV7-9 and TRBJ2-1; TRBD2 matches 12 bases. CDR1 and CDR2 (germline): SEHNR, FQNEAQ (reference sequence). The CDR3 is 18 amino acids. V gave up 3 bases and J gave up 8 bases; unmatched junction bases: 14.

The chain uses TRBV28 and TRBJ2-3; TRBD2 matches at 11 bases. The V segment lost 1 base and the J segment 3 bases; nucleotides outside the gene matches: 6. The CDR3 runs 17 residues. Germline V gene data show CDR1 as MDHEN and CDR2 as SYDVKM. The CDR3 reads CASSLLGTSGKTDTQYF. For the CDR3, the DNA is TGTGCCAGCAGTTTATTAGGGACTAGCGGAAAGACAGATACGCAGTATTTT.

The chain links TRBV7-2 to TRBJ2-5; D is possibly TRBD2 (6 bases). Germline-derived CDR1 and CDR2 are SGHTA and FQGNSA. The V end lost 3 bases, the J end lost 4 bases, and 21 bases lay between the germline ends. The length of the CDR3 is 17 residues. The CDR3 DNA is TGTGCCAGCAGCTTGTCATTGGTCGCGGGAATTGGAGAGACCCAGTACTTC. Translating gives CASSLSLVAGIGETQYF.

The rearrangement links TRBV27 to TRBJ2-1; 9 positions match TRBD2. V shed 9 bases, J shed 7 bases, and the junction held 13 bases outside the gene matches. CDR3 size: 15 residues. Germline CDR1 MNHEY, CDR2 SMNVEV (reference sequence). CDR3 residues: CASNLGGRAMNEQFF. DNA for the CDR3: TGTGCCAGTAACCTTGGCGGGAGGGCCATGAATGAGCAGTTCTTC.

CDR3 sequence: CASSLGLLAADTQYF. CDR3 sequence (DNA): TGCGCCAGCAGCCTGGGACTTTTAGCCGCAGATACGCAGTATTTT. This sequence joins TRBV4-3 and TRBJ2-3; possibly TRBD2 for D (6 bases). The CDR3 consists of 15 residues. V was clipped by 4 bases and J by 4 bases, with 15 bases between them. Germline V gene lookup returns CDR1 LGHNA and CDR2 YSLEER.

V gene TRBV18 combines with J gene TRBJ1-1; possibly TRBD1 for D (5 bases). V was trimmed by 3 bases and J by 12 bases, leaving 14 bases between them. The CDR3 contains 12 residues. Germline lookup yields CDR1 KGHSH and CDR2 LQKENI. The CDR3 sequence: CASSPDTGFTFF. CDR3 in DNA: TGTGCCAGCTCACCGGACACAGGTTTTACTTTCTTT.